These 10 T cell receptor beta chains originate from one sample sequenced in a study of cytomegalovirus exposure and HLA in healthy donors. Vbeta (60) and Jbeta (13) primers were used in the PCR. TCRdb's copy holds only in-frame clones and misses some; the assay was immunoSEQ multiplex PCR. The sample includes 150,000 to 200,000 clones, 55% to 80% seen only once; the top ten take roughly 4.1%. Specimen: PBMCs. Receptors originate from a woman between 18 and 30 years old in good health and CMV-seropositive.

This chain links TRBV19 with TRBJ2-7, with TRBD1 matching 8 bases. CDR3 length: 12 amino acids. Germline loops: CDR1 LNHDA, CDR2 SQIVND (reference sequence). V was pared by 7 bases and J by 5 bases, with 4 bases of the junction left unmatched. The CDR3 region is CASTDRGHEQYF. CDR3 DNA sequence: TGTGCCAGTACAGACAGGGGCCACGAGCAGTACTTC. Looking up the rest from reference TRBV19 and TRBJ2-7 gives the full variable domain: DGGITQSPKYLFRKEGQNVTLSCEQNLNHDAMYWYRQDPGQGLRLIYYSQIVNDFQKGDIAEGYSVSREKKESFPLTVTSAQKNPTAFYLCASTDRGHEQYFGPGTRLTVT.

V usage is TRBV2 and J usage is TRBJ2-7, with TRBD1 identical over 8 bases. Germline V gene data show CDR1 as SNHLY and CDR2 as FYNNEI. Unmatched junction bases numbered 9, after V lost 8 bases and J lost 0 bases. This CDR3 region has 15 residues. Written as DNA, the CDR3 is TGTGCCAGCGGTCTTGGTGGACAGGGCTCCTACGAGCAGTACTTC. Its translation is CASGLGGQGSYEQYF.

To note about this clone: The DNA is omitted, as the CDR3 cannot be located on it reliably, and the CDR3 follows TCRdb's listing. The V and J genes are TRBV9 and TRBJ2-7; the D segment call TRBD1 is taken from the table without a DNA check. In germline, CDR1 is SGDLS, CDR2 YYNGEE. A total of 14 residues make up the CDR3, ends included. The CDR3 here is CASSVGLGTRRAYF.

V gene TRBV18 combines with J gene TRBJ1-2, with D possibly being TRBD1 (6 bases). Between the trimmed V and J ends, which lost 6 bases and 4 bases, there was a span of 18 bases. The CDR3 covers 15 residues. The germline gives CDR1 KGHSH, CDR2 LQKENI. The CDR3 DNA reads as TGTGCCAGCTCCACCTCACAGGGCATCTTCTATGGCTACACCTTC. It yields the protein CASSTSQGIFYGYTF.

The rearrangement links TRBV28 to TRBJ1-1, with D unresolved. This CDR3 region has 15 residues. V was shortened by 8 bases and J by 1 base, with 17 bases between the two germline ends. Germline V gene lookup returns CDR1 MDHEN and CDR2 SYDVKM. The CDR3 sequence is CASATGGEGNTEAFF. CDR3 in DNA: TGTGCCAGCGCAACGGGAGGAGAAGGGAACACTGAAGCTTTCTTT.

V and J are TRBV19 and TRBJ1-5; the D gene is possibly TRBD1 (6 bases). The CDR3 loop spans 18 amino acids. V was clipped by 10 bases and J by 0 bases, with 25 bases between them. Germline V CDR1 and CDR2: LNHDA, SQIVND (reference sequence). The DNA of the CDR3 is TGTGCCACCGCCCTAACAGGGCACTGGCCTAATAGCAATCAGCCCCAGCATTTT. It is translated as CATALTGHWPNSNQPQHF.

The V call is TRBV5-1, the J call TRBJ2-3; TRBD1 aligns across 7 bases. The CDR3 covers 18 residues. Germline V gene data show CDR1 as SGHRS and CDR2 as YFSETQ. The ends lost 4 bases at V and 0 bases at J; junction bases unmatched: 14. CDR3 region: CASSPNPTGPASTDTQYF. DNA for the CDR3: TGCGCCAGCAGCCCCAACCCGACAGGGCCCGCTAGCACAGATACGCAGTATTTT. Full variable domain (rest looked up from reference TRBV5-1 and TRBJ2-3): KAGVTQTPRYLIKTRGQQVTLSCSPISGHRSVSWYQQTPGQGLQFLFEYFSETQRNKGNFPGRFSGRQFSNSRSEMNVSTLELGDSALYLCASSPNPTGPASTDTQYFGPGTRLTVL.

This clone has only a few counts. J is TRBJ2-3 and V is TRBV14; D uncertain. The CDR3 length is 15 residues. From germline, CDR1 is SGHDN and CDR2 FVKESK. Trimming removed 0 bases from V and 2 bases from J, with 9 bases in between. The CDR3 loop is CASSQDNSYTDTQYF. CDR3 nucleotides: TGTGCCAGCAGCCAAGATAACTCCTACACAGATACGCAGTATTTT.

This chain joins TRBV5-6 and TRBJ2-7; 7 positions agree with TRBD1. This CDR3 comprises 15 residues. Germline V gene sequence: CDR1 SGHDT, CDR2 YYEEEE. Trimming took 1 base from V and 6 from J; bases not matched to a gene: 10. The CDR3 DNA reads TGTGCCAGCAGCTTGATGACAGGGAGAGTCGGCGAGCAGTACTTC. Its protein product is CASSLMTGRVGEQYF.

In its sample, this clone was seen a few times. V gene TRBV21-1 combines with J gene TRBJ1-1; TRBD1, the table's D call, was not compared with the DNA. TRBV21-1 is listed as a pseudogene. The CDR3 contains 10 residues. CDR3 in amino acids: CASHQFQAFF. The CDR3, as DNA: TGTGCCAGCCACCAGTTCCAAGCTTTCTTT.